These 22 T cell receptor beta chains were sequenced from one sample in a study of regulatory T cells in long-lasting Graves disease. Noted time point: persistent/refractory GD, antithyroid drugs over 5 years with positive TRAb. Following extraction of RNA from PBMCs, that RNA was used to make the TCR library. Assembly of TCR beta libraries relied on iRepertoire HTBI primers together with Arm-PCR of CDR3 regions. Via MiXCR, TCRdb re-called the multiplex PCR reads, giving one row per CDR3 protein. Among 400,000 to 500,000 distinct CDR3 sequences listed, about a fifth were seen once. The sample here was peripheral blood mononuclear cells (PBMCs), taken when the disease was refractory, from a patient treated with antithyroid drugs. Source of these receptors: a female donor with Graves disease.

The chain is built from TRBV19 and TRBJ2-5; a possible D gene is TRBD2 (7 bases). The J call may be wrong; the DNA end is better matched by TRBJ2-7. This CDR3 is 16 amino acids long. Germline V gene lookup returns CDR1 LNHDA and CDR2 SQIVND (reference sequence). In DNA, the CDR3 is TGTGCCAGCGCGTGGGGGGGCCCAAAGGAGGGTTACGAGCAGTACTTC. Protein sequence: CASAWGGPKEGYEQYF.

The chain uses TRBV19 and TRBJ2-2; D unclear. The CDR3 spans 15 residues. The V end was cut by 7 bases, the J end by 0 bases, with 12 bases between. Germline V gene data show CDR1 as LNHDA and CDR2 as SQIVND (reference sequence). This CDR3 is CASTFSGTNTGELFF. CDR3 bases: TGTGCCAGTACATTTTCAGGAACGAACACCGGGGAGCTGTTTTTT.

The V and J genes are TRBV24-1 and TRBJ2-7; maybe TRBD1 (6 bases). The germline CDR1 and CDR2 sequences are KGHDR and SFDVKD. Trimming cost V 6 bases and J 4 bases, with 24 bases left between them. The CDR3 consists of 17 residues. This CDR3 reads CATSIDETGSKVYEQYF. The CDR3 nucleotides are TGTGCCACCAGTATAGATGAGACAGGATCGAAGGTATACGAGCAGTACTTC.

This clonotype was seen a handful of times. The J gene is TRBJ1-5, the V gene TRBV12-3 or TRBV12-4; 7 bases line up with TRBD1. V lost 6 bases, J lost 5 bases, and 10 bases stayed unmatched. The CDR3 is 15 residues long. The CDR3 DNA is TGTGCCAGCAGCGGACAGGTCGGCCCCGATCAGCCCCAGCATTTT. It is translated as CASSGQVGPDQPQHF.

The V gene is TRBV7-9, the J gene TRBJ2-7; D possibly matches TRBD1 or TRBD2 (6 bases each). The ends were cut back, 3 bases at V and 0 bases at J, with 9 bases in the middle. CDR1 SEHNR and CDR2 FQNEAQ come from the germline V gene (reference sequence). This CDR3 has 14 residues. CDR3 in DNA: TGTGCCAGCAGCTTCGAGGGGGGCTCCTACGAGCAGTACTTC. Translated: CASSFEGGSYEQYF. The full variable domain, rest sourced from reference TRBV7-9 and TRBJ2-7, is DTGVSQNPRHKITKRGQNVTFRCDPISEHNRLYWYRQTLGQGPEFLTYFQNEAQLEKSRLLSDRFSAERPKGSFSTLEIQRTEQGDSAMYLCASSFEGGSYEQYFGPGTRLTVT.

The chain uses TRBV5-1 and TRBJ1-1; D is ambiguous. The germline V and J ends were trimmed by 4 bases and 4 bases, with 11 bases remaining between them. Germline-derived CDR1 and CDR2 are SGHRS and YFSETQ. The CDR3 sequence is 13 residues long. The CDR3 nucleotides read TGCGCCAGCAGCGACCCCGAGATCACTGAAGCTTTCTTT. Translated, it gives CASSDPEITEAFF.

A few counts support this clonotype. This may be a read error, as it is one base from a much larger clone. The gene calls are TRBV7-2 and TRBJ1-6, with 7 bases fitting TRBD1. The ends lost 5 bases at V and 5 bases at J; junction bases unmatched: 3. This CDR3 has 14 residues. From germline, CDR1 is SGHTA and CDR2 FQGNSA. This chain's CDR3 is CASSPGTDNSPLHF. CDR3 nucleotide sequence: TGTGCCAGCAGCCCCGGGACAGATAATTCACCCCTCCACTTT. The entire variable domain, with the rest obtained from reference TRBV7-2 and TRBJ1-6, is as follows: GAGVSQSPSNKVTEKGKDVELRCDPISGHTALYWYRQSLGQGLEFLIYFQGNSAPDKSGLPSDRFSAERTGGSVSTLTIQRTQQEDSAVYLCASSPGTDNSPLHFGNGTRLTVT.

This clonotype was detected ten times or more. The rearrangement joins TRBV18 to TRBJ1-1; D unresolved. The CDR3 loop spans 13 amino acids. Deletions cut 8 bases from V and 1 base from J, with 11 bases between. Germline-derived CDR1 and CDR2 are KGHSH and LQKENI. In DNA form, the CDR3 reads TGTGCCAGCAGTCCCGTCCCGAACACTGAAGCTTTCTTT. It translates to CASSPVPNTEAFF.

This clonotype was observed a handful of times. In DNA form, the CDR3 reads TGTGCCAGCAGCTTGGAGGGTCAGCCATATCAGCCCCAGCATTTT. Encoded protein: CASSLEGQPYQPQHF. This chain links TRBV5-5 with TRBJ1-5; no reliable D call. The germline V and J ends were trimmed by 0 bases and 5 bases, with 12 bases remaining between them. In germline, CDR1 is SGHKS, CDR2 YYEKEE (reference sequence). CDR3 length: 15 amino acids.

This clonotype was seen more than once but under ten times. The chain recombines TRBV27 with TRBJ1-1; TRBD1 is a possible D gene (5 bases). The CDR3 consists of 16 residues. V lost 6 bases, J lost 1 base, and 18 bases lay in between. Germline lookup yields CDR1 MNHEY and CDR2 SMNVEV (reference sequence). The CDR3, as DNA: TGTGCCAGCAGCCCTCGCGGGGCGGCGGGGAACACTGAAGCTTTCTTT. Translation: CASSPRGAAGNTEAFF.

This clonotype was observed many times. The rearrangement links TRBV12-3 or TRBV12-4 to TRBJ1-6, with D possibly TRBD1 on 6 matching bases. This CDR3 has 14 residues. Trimming took 2 bases from V and 7 from J, leaving 9 bases between them. The CDR3 nucleotides are TGTGCCAGCAGTTTACAGGGGAGGAATTCACCCCTCCACTTT. Its translation: CASSLQGRNSPLHF.

This chain uses TRBV7-2 with TRBJ1-5; D unresolved. Trimming took 2 bases from V and 4 from J, leaving 9 bases between them. Germline CDR1 is SGHTA and CDR2 is FQGNSA. CDR3 length: 14 amino acids. The CDR3 here is CASSLKTMNQPQHF. The CDR3 coding sequence is TGTGCCAGCAGCTTAAAGACGATGAATCAGCCCCAGCATTTT.

The rearrangement uses TRBV6-2 or TRBV6-3 and TRBJ1-1; D is perhaps TRBD1 (5 bases). Germline lookup yields CDR1 MNHEY and CDR2 SVGEGT. The CDR3 is 16 residues long. Trimming pared 6 bases from V and 1 base from J, leaving 18 bases between. CDR3 bases: TGTGCCAGCAGCCCCGGGGCAGGGTTTAGGAACACTGAAGCTTTCTTT. Its translation: CASSPGAGFRNTEAFF.

A remark on this clonotype: The junction does not match germline at one end; this may be a read error. This sequence joins TRBV20-1 and TRBJ2-7; 11 bases align to TRBD2. The germline V gene has CDR1 DFQATT and CDR2 SNEGSKA (reference sequence). This CDR3 contains 16 residues. The CDR3 sequence is CSARAGTSGRDYGQYF. The CDR3, as DNA: TGCAGTGCTAGGGCCGGGACTAGCGGAAGAGACTACGGGCAGTACTTC.

This clonotype was observed a handful of times. The chain couples TRBV19 to TRBJ1-2; D unresolved. Germline V gives CDR1 LNHDA, CDR2 SQIVND (reference sequence). The CDR3 runs 8 residues. In nucleotides, the CDR3 is TGTTCCGCGGGCGGCTACACCTTC. Its protein is CSAGGYTF.

At least ten counts were recorded for this clonotype. The rearrangement uses TRBV28 and TRBJ2-5; TRBD1 aligns across 7 bases. CDR1 and CDR2 (germline): MDHEN, SYDVKM. The CDR3 spans 14 residues. The V gene end was trimmed by 5 bases and the J gene end by 4 bases; junction bases not matched to a gene: 7. Here the CDR3 reads CASSPTGDGETQYF. DNA for the CDR3: TGTGCCAGCAGTCCAACAGGGGACGGAGAGACCCAGTACTTC.

This clonotype appeared once. A much larger clone lies one base from this, so it may be a read error. This sequence joins TRBV10-3 and TRBJ2-7; unclear D gene. Germline CDR1 ENHRY, CDR2 SYGVKD. V was shortened by 4 bases and J by 2 bases, with 15 bases between the two germline ends. This CDR3 has 15 amino acids. CDR3 sequence reads: CAISGVSRAAYEQYF. CDR3 nucleotide sequence: TGTGCCATCAGTGGAGTGAGTCGGGCCGCCTACGAGCAGTACTTC.

This chain uses TRBV15 with TRBJ2-3; 7 positions agree with TRBD1. The V and J ends lost 4 bases and 10 bases, in that order; junction bases with no gene match: 5. Germline V gene sequence: CDR1 LNHNV, CDR2 YYDKDF (reference sequence). The CDR3 covers 12 residues. CDR3 in amino acids: CATSTDRAAQYF. The CDR3 region has the DNA TGTGCCACCAGCACCGACAGGGCGGCGCAGTATTTT.

This clonotype was seen repeatedly, ten times or more. The chain uses TRBV10-3 and TRBJ2-5; 13 bases are a match to TRBD2. Germline values: CDR1 ENHRY, CDR2 SYGVKD. This CDR3 contains 16 residues. The J segment lost 5 bases and the V segment lost 6 bases, leaving 9 bases of the junction unmatched. CDR3 region: CAISFGLAGDTETQYF. In nucleotides, the CDR3 is TGTGCCATCAGCTTCGGACTAGCGGGAGATACGGAGACCCAGTACTTC.

The rearrangement joins TRBV29-1 to TRBJ1-5; D call uncertain. The germline gives CDR1 SQVTM, CDR2 ANQGSEA. The CDR3 loop spans 12 amino acids. Trimming took 6 bases from V and 0 from J, leaving 6 bases between them. CDR3 bases: TGCAGCGTAGGGTTTAGCAATCAGCCCCAGCATTTT. As protein: CSVGFSNQPQHF.

The V gene is TRBV29-1, the J gene TRBJ2-7; a weak D match, TRBD2 (6 bases). CDR3 length: 12 amino acids. Germline V CDR1 and CDR2: SQVTM, ANQGSEA. V dropped 3 bases and J dropped 5 bases, with 11 bases sitting between them. The CDR3 sequence is CSVDQGGDEQYF. CDR3 DNA: TGCAGCGTTGATCAGGGCGGGGACGAGCAGTACTTC.

A note on this clonotype: Possible read error: a much larger clone is one base away. The chain uses TRBV6-1 and TRBJ1-5; D unresolved. Germline V lookup: CDR1 MNHNS, CDR2 SASEGT. The CDR3 is made up of 13 amino acids. CDR3 DNA: TGTGCCAGCAGTCCCCACGAAAATCGGCCCCAGCATTTT. Its protein is CASSPHENRPQHF.